Listed here are 14 T cell receptor beta chains from one sample, sequenced in a study of blood T cell repertoires in COVID-19. Using immunoSEQ multiplex PCR, the repertoire was profiled, and TCRdb retains in-frame clones only, with some absent. The sample has tens of thousands of clones; 90% are singletons. Sequenced material: peripheral blood. Every receptor here comes from a man aged 50-60 years with COVID-19, enrolled during active disease.

This clone was counted a few times. The chain links TRBV28 to TRBJ1-2; TRBD1 aligns across 10 bases. Germline lookup yields CDR1 MDHEN and CDR2 SYDVKM. The CDR3 extends over 14 amino acids. Losses at the gene ends were 3 bases for V and 8 bases for J; bases not matched to a gene: 6. CDR3 loop: CASSLKGTGEGYTF. The CDR3 region has the DNA TGTGCCAGCAGTTTGAAGGGGACAGGGGAGGGCTACACCTTC.

This chain connects TRBV6-2 or TRBV6-3 to TRBJ2-3; 7 positions match TRBD2. The CDR3 length is 15 residues. V trimming: 5 bases; J trimming: 6 bases; junction bases outside the gene matches: 11. Germline CDR1 MNHEY, CDR2 SVGEGT. The CDR3 region has the DNA TGTGCCAGCAGTACCGGGACTACCGCCTGGGATACGCAGTATTTT. It is translated as CASSTGTTAWDTQYF.

The J gene is TRBJ2-1, the V gene TRBV7-8; D is possibly TRBD1 (5 bases). V was shortened by 1 base and J by 3 bases, with 13 bases between the two germline ends. The CDR3 is 16 amino acids. Germline CDR1 and CDR2: SGHVS and FQNEAQ. The CDR3 coding sequence is TGTGCCAGCAGCTTAGTGGGGCCCAGCGACTACAATGAGCAGTTCTTC. Residues: CASSLVGPSDYNEQFF. Looking up the rest from reference TRBV7-8 and TRBJ2-1 gives the full variable domain: GAGVSQSPRYKVAKRGQDVALRCDPISGHVSLFWYQQALGQGPEFLTYFQNEAQLDKSGLPSDRFFAERPEGSVSTLKIQRTQQEDSAVYLCASSLVGPSDYNEQFFGPGTRLTVL.

V usage is TRBV5-8 and J usage is TRBJ2-3, with 11 positions matching TRBD2. Germline V lookup: CDR1 SGHTS, CDR2 YDEGEE. The CDR3 is made up of 16 amino acids. Unmatched junction bases numbered 7, after V lost 4 bases and J lost 3 bases. As DNA, the CDR3 is TGTGCCAGCAGCCCCATAACTAGCGGGAGAACAGATACGCAGTATTTT. Residues: CASSPITSGRTDTQYF.

This rearrangement joins TRBV10-3 to TRBJ1-6, with D unclear. V was cut by 4 bases and J by 10 bases, with 11 bases left in between. The CDR3 length is 13 residues. CDR1 ENHRY and CDR2 SYGVKD come from the germline V gene. The CDR3 coding sequence is TGTGCCATCAGTGGTGGAGGCCGGTCACCCCTCCACTTT. It codes for CAISGGGRSPLHF.

V is TRBV19 and J is TRBJ1-4, with D possibly matching TRBD1 (6 bases). Germline CDR1 LNHDA, CDR2 SQIVND (reference sequence). The CDR3 length is 15 residues. V was shortened by 5 bases and J by 7 bases, with 17 bases between the two germline ends. CDR3 sequence: CASSPQGPSPEKLFF. CDR3 nucleotides: TGTGCCAGTAGTCCACAGGGACCGAGTCCTGAAAAACTGTTTTTT.

The chain joins TRBV7-2 to TRBJ2-3; D is uncertain. The CDR3 has 15 amino acids. Germline V CDR1 and CDR2: SGHTA, FQGNSA. V gave up 1 base and J gave up 0 bases, with 8 bases separating them. The CDR3 region has the DNA TGTGCCAGCAGCTTAGGTCTGGGCAGCACAGATACGCAGTATTTT. Its translation is CASSLGLGSTDTQYF.

The chain links TRBV9 to TRBJ2-1; 7 bases line up with TRBD1. This CDR3 contains 16 residues. Losses at the gene ends were 4 bases for V and 2 bases for J; bases not matched to a gene: 9. Germline assignment: CDR1 SGDLS and CDR2 YYNGEE. The CDR3 reads CASSPINRGPYNEQFF. CDR3 sequence (DNA): TGTGCCAGCAGCCCGATAAACAGGGGCCCCTACAATGAGCAGTTCTTC.

CDR3 nucleotides: TGTGCCAGCAGCAGGACAGGATACGAGCAGTACTTC. It yields the protein CASSRTGYEQYF. V and J are TRBV27 and TRBJ2-7, with TRBD1 matching 7 bases. The germline V gene has CDR1 MNHEY and CDR2 SMNVEV (reference sequence). There are 12 residues in the CDR3. The J segment lost 4 bases and the V segment lost 6 bases, leaving 3 bases of the junction unmatched.

This chain connects TRBV7-3 to TRBJ2-7; D possibly corresponds to TRBD2 (6 bases). Germline V gives CDR1 SGHTA, CDR2 FQGTGA. The CDR3 sequence is 18 residues long. Deletions cut 0 bases from V and 6 bases from J, with 24 bases between. CDR3 sequence: CASSLTALKWERVCEQYF. CDR3 sequence (DNA): TGTGCCAGCAGCTTAACCGCACTTAAATGGGAGCGGGTCTGCGAGCAGTACTTC.

CDR3 sequence reads: CASSYSASLATDTQYF. In DNA form, the CDR3 reads TGTGCCAGCAGTTACTCAGCTAGCCTGGCGACAGATACGCAGTATTTT. This chain connects TRBV6-2 or TRBV6-3 to TRBJ2-3, with TRBD2 as a possible D gene (5 bases). The CDR3 loop spans 16 amino acids. V was pared by 0 bases and J by 3 bases, with 13 bases between. Germline V gives CDR1 MNHEY, CDR2 SVGEGT.

The chain links TRBV4-2 to TRBJ2-7; 7 bases map to TRBD1. This CDR3 contains 16 residues. The germline V gene encodes CDR1 LGHNA and CDR2 YNFKEQ. The V and J ends lost 1 base and 7 bases, in that order; junction bases with no gene match: 13. This chain's CDR3 is CASSQVRDQGEREQYF. The CDR3 nucleotides are TGTGCCAGCAGCCAAGTTCGCGACCAGGGGGAACGGGAGCAGTACTTC.

V and J are TRBV20-1 and TRBJ1-2; the D is unclear. Trimming took 6 bases from V and 7 from J, leaving 12 bases between them. Germline lookup yields CDR1 DFQATT and CDR2 SNEGSKA (reference sequence). CDR3 length equals 11 residues. DNA of the CDR3: TGCAGTGCGGCCGTGGCGGCTGGCTACACCTTC. As protein: CSAAVAAGYTF.

The chain joins TRBV27 to TRBJ2-6, with 14 bases identical to TRBD2. CDR1 is MNHEY and CDR2 is SMNVEV in the germline V gene (reference sequence). V lost 4 bases, J lost 0 bases, and 8 bases stayed unmatched. The CDR3 contains 20 residues. CDR3 region: CASSSRLAGGPYSGANVLTF. The CDR3 nucleotides are TGTGCCAGCAGTTCAAGACTAGCGGGAGGGCCTTACTCTGGGGCCAACGTCCTGACTTTC.